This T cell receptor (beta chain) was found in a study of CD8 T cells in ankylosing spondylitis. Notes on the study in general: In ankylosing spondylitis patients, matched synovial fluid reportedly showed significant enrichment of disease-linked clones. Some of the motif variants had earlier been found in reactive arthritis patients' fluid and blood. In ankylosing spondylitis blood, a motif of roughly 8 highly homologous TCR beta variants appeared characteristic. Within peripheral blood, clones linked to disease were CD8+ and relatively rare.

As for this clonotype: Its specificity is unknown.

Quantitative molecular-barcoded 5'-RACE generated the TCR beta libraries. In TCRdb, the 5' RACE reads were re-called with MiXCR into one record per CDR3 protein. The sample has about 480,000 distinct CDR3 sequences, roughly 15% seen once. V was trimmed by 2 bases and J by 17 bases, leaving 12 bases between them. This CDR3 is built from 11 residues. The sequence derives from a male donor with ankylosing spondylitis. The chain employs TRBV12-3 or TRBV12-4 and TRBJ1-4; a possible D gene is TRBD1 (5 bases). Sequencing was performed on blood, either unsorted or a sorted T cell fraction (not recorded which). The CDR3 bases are TGTGCCAGCAGTTTAAAGGACACTATTTTTTTT. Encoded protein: CASSLKDTIFF.